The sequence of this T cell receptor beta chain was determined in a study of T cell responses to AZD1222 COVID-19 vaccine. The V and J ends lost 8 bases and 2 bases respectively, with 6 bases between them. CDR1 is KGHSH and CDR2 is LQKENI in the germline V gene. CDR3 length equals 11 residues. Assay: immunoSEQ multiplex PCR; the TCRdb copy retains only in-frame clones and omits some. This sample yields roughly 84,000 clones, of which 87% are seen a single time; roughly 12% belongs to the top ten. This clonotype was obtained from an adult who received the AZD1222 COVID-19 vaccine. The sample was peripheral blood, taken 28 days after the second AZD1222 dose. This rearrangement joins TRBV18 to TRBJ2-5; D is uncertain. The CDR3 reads CASSDQETQYF. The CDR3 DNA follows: TGTGCCAGCAGTGATCAAGAGACCCAGTACTTC. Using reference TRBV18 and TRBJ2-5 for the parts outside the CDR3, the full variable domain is NAGVMQNPRHLVRRRGQEARLRCSPMKGHSHVYWYRQLPEEGLKFMVYLQKENIIDESGMPKERFSAEFPKEGPSILRIQQVVRGDSAAYFCASSDQETQYFGPGTRLLVL.